The source of this T cell receptor beta chain is a study of molecular identifiers for immune sequencing clone quantification. Study-level information: Replicates involved a five-way split of RNA from roughly 18,000 or 92,000 naive CD8 cells, with sequencing of four.

V shed 3 bases and J shed 7 bases, with 10 bases lying between them. The CDR3 spans 12 residues. Germline V gene sequence: CDR1 SEHNR, CDR2 FQNEAQ (reference sequence). With respect to this clonotype: The antigen is unknown. Just one base apart from a much larger clone, this may be a read error.

A CD8+CD4-CCR7+CD45RA+ gate was used to sort naive CD8 T cells. Study-level results: Clones carrying above 20 RNA copies accounted for over 99% of effector molecules, under 1% in naive cells.

TCRdb recomputed calls from the PCR reads with MiXCR, one row per CDR3 protein. Found here are some 100,000 distinct CDR3 sequences, 15% to 20% of them singletons; the top ten hold about 0.85%. The specimen sequenced was naive CD8+ T cells from blood, with Jurkat cell RNA spiked in. Described subset: FACS-sorted CD8+CD4-CCR7+CD45RA+ naive T cells. The V and J genes are TRBV7-9 and TRBJ2-7, with D unresolved. The sequence came from a human donor in good health. Some libraries in this study had Jurkat cell RNA spiked in. The CDR3 protein is CASSFWSGEQYF. The CDR3 bases are TGTGCCAGCAGCTTCTGGTCGGGTGAGCAGTACTTC.